This T cell receptor beta chain was identified in a study of T cell repertoires in cytomegalovirus infection. Via MiXCR, TCRdb re-called the reads, giving one row per CDR3 protein. The profile shows roughly 90,000 distinct CDR3 sequences, 29% of them singletons. This CDR3 comprises 14 residues. Germline V gene sequence: CDR1 MDHEN, CDR2 SYDVKM. V shed 6 bases and J shed 7 bases, with 16 bases lying between them. On this clonotype: Its specificity is not known.

The sequence was collected from a human donor in good health (CMV status not recorded). Some clones in this sample may be carry-over from other donors' samples. The chain links TRBV28 to TRBJ1-3; D not certain. The source was CD8+ T cells from cultured PBMCs, collected from culture after CMV antigen stimulation. The CDR3 DNA reads as TGTGCCAGCAGCTACTACAGCCCGGGTAACACCATATATTTT. This encodes CASSYYSPGNTIYF.